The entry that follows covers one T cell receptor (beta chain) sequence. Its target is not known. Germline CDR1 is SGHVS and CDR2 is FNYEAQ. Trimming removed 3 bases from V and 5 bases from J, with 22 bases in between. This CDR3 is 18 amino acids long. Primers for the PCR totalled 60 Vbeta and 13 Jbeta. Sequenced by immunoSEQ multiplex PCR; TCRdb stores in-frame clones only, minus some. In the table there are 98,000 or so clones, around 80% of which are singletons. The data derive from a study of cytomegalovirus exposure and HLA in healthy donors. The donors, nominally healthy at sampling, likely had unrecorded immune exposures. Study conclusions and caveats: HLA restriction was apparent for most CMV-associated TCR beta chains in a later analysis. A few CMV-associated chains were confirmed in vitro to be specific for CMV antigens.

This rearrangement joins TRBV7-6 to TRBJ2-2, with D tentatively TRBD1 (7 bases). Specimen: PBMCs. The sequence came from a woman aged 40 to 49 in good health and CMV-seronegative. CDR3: CASSFLPSGRGETGELFF. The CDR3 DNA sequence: TGTGCCAGCAGCTTCCTCCCTTCGGGCAGGGGGGAGACCGGGGAGCTGTTTTTT.